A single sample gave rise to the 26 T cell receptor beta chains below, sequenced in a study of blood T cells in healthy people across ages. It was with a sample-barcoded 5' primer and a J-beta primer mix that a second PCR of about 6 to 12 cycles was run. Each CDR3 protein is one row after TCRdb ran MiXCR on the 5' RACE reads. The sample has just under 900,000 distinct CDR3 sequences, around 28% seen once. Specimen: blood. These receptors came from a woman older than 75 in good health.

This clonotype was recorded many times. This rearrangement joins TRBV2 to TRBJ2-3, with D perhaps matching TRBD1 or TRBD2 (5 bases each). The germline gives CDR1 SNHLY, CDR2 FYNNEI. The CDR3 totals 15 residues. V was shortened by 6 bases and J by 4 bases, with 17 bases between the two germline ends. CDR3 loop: CASSLTEGVSDTQYF. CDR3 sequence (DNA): TGTGCCAGCAGCTTGACAGAGGGTGTTTCAGATACGCAGTATTTT.

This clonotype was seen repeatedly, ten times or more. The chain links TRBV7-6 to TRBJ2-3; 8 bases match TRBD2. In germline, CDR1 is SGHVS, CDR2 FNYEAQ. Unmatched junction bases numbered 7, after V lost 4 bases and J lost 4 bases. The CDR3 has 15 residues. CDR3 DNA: TGTGCCAGCAGCTCCGGGACTAGGATGGCAGATACGCAGTATTTT. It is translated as CASSSGTRMADTQYF.

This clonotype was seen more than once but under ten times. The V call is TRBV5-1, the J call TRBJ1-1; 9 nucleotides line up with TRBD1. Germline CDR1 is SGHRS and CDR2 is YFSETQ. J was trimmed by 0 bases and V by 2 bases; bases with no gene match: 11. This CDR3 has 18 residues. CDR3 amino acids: CASSFVPGQGFLNTEAFF. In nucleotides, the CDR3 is TGCGCCAGCAGCTTCGTCCCGGGACAGGGCTTTTTGAACACTGAAGCTTTCTTT.

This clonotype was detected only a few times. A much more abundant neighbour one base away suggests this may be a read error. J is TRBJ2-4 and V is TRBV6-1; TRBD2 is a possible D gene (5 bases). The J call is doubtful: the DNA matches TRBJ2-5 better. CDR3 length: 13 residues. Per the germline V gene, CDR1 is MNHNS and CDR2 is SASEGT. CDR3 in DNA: TGTGCCAGCAGGGACTCGCGGAGGGAGACCCAGTACTTC. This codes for CASRDSRRETQYF.

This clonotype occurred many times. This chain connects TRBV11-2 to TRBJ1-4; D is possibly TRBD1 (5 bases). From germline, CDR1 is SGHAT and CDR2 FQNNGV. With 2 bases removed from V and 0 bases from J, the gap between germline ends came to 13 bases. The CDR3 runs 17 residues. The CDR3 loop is CASSLSRAPATNEKLFF. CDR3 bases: TGTGCCAGCAGCTTAAGCAGGGCTCCTGCAACTAATGAAAAACTGTTTTTT.

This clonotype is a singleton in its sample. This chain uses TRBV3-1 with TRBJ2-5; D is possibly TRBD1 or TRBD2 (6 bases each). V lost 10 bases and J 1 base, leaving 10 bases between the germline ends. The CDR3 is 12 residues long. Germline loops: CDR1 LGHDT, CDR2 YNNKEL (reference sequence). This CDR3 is CATGGFQETQYF. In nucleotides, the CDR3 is TGTGCCACCGGGGGCTTCCAAGAGACCCAGTACTTC.

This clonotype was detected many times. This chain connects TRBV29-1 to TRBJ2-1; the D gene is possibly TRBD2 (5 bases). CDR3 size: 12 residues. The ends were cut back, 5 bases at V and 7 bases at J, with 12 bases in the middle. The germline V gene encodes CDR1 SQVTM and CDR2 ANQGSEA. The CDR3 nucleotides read TGCAGCGTTCAGCCGAGGGAAAATGAGCAGTTCTTC. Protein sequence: CSVQPRENEQFF.

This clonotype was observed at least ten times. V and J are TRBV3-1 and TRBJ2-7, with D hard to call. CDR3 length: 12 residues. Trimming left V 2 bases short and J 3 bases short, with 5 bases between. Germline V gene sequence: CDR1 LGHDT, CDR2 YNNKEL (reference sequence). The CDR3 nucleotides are TGTGCCAGCAGCCAACGCCACTACGAGCAGTACTTC. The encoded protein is CASSQRHYEQYF.

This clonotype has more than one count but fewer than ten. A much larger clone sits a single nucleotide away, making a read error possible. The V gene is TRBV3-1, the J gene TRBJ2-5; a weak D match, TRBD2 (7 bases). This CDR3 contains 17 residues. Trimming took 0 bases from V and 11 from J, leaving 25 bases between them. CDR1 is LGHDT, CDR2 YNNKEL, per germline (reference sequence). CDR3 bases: TGTGCCAGCAGCCAAGAGGGACGGGGGGCGAAGAACAATGAGCAGTACTTC. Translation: CASSQEGRGAKNNEQYF.

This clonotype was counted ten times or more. CDR3 DNA sequence: TGTGCCAGCGGGATAGGACGGGGGCAAGAGACCCAGTACTTC. This encodes CASGIGRGQETQYF. V gene TRBV21-1 combines with J gene TRBJ2-5; TRBD1, as called in the table, went unchecked against the DNA. TRBV21-1 is a pseudogene. The CDR3 spans 14 residues.

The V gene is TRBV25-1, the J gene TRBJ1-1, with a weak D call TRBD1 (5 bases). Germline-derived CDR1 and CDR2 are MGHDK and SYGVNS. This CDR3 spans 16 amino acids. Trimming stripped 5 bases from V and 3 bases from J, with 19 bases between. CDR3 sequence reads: CASSSHPVGGDTEAFF. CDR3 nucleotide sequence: TGTGCCAGCAGTTCCCACCCGGTTGGGGGAGACACTGAAGCTTTCTTT.

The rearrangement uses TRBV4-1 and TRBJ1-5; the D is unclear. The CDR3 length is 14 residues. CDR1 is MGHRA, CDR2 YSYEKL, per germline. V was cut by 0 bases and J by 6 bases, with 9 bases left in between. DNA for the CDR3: TGCGCCAGCAGCCAAGATCTGATGGTTCAGCCCCAGCATTTT. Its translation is CASSQDLMVQPQHF.

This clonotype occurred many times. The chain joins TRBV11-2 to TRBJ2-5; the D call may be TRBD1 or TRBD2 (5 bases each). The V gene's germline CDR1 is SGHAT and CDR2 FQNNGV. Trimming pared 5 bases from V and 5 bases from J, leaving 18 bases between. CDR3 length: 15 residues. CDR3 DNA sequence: TGTGCCAGCAGCCCCAACCTTGGGGGATCGGAGACCCAGTACTTC. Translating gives CASSPNLGGSETQYF.

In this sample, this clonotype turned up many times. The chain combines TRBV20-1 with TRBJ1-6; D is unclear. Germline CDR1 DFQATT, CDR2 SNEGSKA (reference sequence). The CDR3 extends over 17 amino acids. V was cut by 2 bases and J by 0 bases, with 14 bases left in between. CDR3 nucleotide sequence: TGCAGTGCTAGACGAAGGACGGGGAGCTCCTATAATTCACCCCTCCACTTT. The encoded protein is CSARRRTGSSYNSPLHF.

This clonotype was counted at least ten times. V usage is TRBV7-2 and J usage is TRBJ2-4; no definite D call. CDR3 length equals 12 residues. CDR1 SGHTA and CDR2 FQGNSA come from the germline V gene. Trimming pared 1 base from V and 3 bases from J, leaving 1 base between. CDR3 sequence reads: CASSLVKNIQYF. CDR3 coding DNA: TGTGCCAGCAGCTTAGTCAAAAACATTCAGTACTTC.

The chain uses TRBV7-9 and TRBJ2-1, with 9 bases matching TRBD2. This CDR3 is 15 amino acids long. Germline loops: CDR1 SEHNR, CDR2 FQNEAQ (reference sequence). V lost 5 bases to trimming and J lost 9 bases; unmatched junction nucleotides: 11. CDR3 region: CASSLGSGRPLEQFF. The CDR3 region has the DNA TGTGCCAGCAGCCTCGGCAGCGGGAGGCCACTTGAGCAGTTCTTC.

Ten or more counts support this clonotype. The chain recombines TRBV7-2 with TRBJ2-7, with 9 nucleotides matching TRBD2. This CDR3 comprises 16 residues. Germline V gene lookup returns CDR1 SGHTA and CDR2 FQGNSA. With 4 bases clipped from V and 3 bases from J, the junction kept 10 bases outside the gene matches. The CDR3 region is CASSSRTGLANYEQYF. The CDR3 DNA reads TGTGCCAGCAGCTCGAGGACGGGACTAGCAAACTACGAGCAGTACTTC.

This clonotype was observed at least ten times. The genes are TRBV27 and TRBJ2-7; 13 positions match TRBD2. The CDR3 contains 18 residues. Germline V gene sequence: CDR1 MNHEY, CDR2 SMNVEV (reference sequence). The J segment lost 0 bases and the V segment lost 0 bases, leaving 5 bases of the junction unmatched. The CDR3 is CASSLSRTSGGISYEQYF. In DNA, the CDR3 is TGTGCCAGCAGTTTATCCCGGACTAGCGGGGGAATCTCCTACGAGCAGTACTTC.

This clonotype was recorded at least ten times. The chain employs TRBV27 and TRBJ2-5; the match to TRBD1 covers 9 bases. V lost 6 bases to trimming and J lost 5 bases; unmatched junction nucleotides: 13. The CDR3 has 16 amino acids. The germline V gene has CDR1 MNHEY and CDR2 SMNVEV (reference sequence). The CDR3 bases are TGTGCCAGCAGGGAACAGGGGGCGGGGAACCGGGAGACCCAGTACTTC. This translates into CASREQGAGNRETQYF.

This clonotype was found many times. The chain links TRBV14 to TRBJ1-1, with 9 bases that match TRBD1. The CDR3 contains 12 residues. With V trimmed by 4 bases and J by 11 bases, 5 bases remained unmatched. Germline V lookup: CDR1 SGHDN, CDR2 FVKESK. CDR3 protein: CASSLRDRAAFF. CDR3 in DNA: TGTGCCAGCAGCCTGAGGGACAGGGCCGCTTTCTTT.

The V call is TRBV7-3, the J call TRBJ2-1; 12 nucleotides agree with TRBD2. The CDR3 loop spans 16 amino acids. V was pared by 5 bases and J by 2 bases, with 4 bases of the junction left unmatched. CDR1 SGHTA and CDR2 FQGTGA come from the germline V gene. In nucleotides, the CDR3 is TGTGCCAGCAGCCCGACTAGCGGGGGAACCTACAATGAGCAGTTCTTC. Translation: CASSPTSGGTYNEQFF.

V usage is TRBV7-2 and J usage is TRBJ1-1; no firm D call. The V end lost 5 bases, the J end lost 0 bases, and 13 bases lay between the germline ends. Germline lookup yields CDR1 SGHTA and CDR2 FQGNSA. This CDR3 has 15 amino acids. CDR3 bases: TGTGCCAGCAGCGCGAGGGAGTTGGTGAACACTGAAGCTTTCTTT. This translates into CASSARELVNTEAFF.

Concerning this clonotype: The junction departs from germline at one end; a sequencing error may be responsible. CDR3 sequence reads: CAGSQQPGGNYNEQFF. Written as DNA, the CDR3 is TGCGCCGGCAGCCAACAGCCAGGGGGCAACTACAATGAGCAGTTCTTC. The chain couples TRBV4-1 to TRBJ2-1; 8 bases match TRBD1. This CDR3 comprises 16 residues. Germline V CDR1 and CDR2: MGHRA, YSYEKL.

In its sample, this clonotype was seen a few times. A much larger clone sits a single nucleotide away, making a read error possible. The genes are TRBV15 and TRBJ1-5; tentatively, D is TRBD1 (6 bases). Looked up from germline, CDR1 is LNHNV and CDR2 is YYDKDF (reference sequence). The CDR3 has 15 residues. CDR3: CAASLQGYSNQPQHF. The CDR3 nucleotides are TGTGCCGCCAGCTTACAGGGATATAGCAATCAGCCCCAGCATTTT. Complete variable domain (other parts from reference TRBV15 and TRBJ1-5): DAMVIQNPRYQVTQFGKPVTLSCSQTLNHNVMYWYQQKSSQAPKLLFHYYDKDFNNEADTPDNFQSRRPNTSFCFLDIRSPGLGDTAMYLCAASLQGYSNQPQHFGDGTRLSIL.

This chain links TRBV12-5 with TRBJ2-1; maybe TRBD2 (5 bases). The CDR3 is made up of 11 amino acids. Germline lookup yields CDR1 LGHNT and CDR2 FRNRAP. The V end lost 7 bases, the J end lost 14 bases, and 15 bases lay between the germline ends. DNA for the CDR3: TGTGCTAGTGAAAATCGGGGTGTAAAGTTCTTC. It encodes CASENRGVKFF.

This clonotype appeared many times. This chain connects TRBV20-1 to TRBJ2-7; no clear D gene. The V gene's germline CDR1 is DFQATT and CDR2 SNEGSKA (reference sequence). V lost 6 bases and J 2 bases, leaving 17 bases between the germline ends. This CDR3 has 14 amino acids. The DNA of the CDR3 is TGCAGTGCCCCCAGGCCCAGGCCCCCCTACGAGCAGTACTTC. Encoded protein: CSAPRPRPPYEQYF.